These T cell receptor beta chains were read from a single sample in a study of T cells in Graves' hyperthyroidism and ophthalmopathy. TCRdb re-called the multiplex PCR reads through MiXCR, storing one row per CDR3 protein. This sample yields around 720,000 distinct CDR3 sequences, of which under 45% are seen a single time; around 29% belongs to the top ten. Input material: blood. The source is a woman aged 40 to 50 with Graves' hyperthyroidism. Both conserved end residues are part of each CDR3. The D gene is left open where the match is weak. For some rows the clone size is stated as once, few or many, or as a class when expanded; others skip it.

V	D	J	size	CDR3	DNA
TRBV7-2	TRBD2	TRBJ2-7	NA	CASTGRGGYNEQYF	TGTGCCAGCACGGGGCGGGGGGGTTACAATGAGCAGTACTTC
TRBV9	NA	TRBJ2-3	NA	CASSVEGDPTDTQYF	TGTGCCAGCAGCGTAGAAGGGGACCCCACAGATACGCAGTATTTT
TRBV28	NA	TRBJ1-2	few	CATSIAGVGYGYTF	TGTGCCACGTCGATCGCCGGGGTGGGCTATGGCTACACCTTC
TRBV5-1	NA	TRBJ2-2	few	CASSLIAKTGELFF	TGCGCCAGCAGCTTGATTGCGAAAACCGGGGAGCTGTTTTTT
TRBV28	TRBD1	TRBJ1-2	once	CASSFPGTGGWGYTF	TGTGCCAGCAGTTTCCCTGGGACAGGGGGCTGGGGCTACACCTTC
TRBV7-9	TRBD1	TRBJ1-2	NA	CASSRSAGTGAYGYTF	TGTGCCAGCAGCCGAAGCGCCGGGACAGGCGCGTATGGCTACACCTTC
TRBV5-4	TRBD1	TRBJ2-2	NA	CASSFNRGDTGELFF	TGTGCCAGCAGCTTTAACAGGGGAGACACCGGGGAGCTGTTTTTT
TRBV19	NA	TRBJ1-2	few	CASSLGREYGYTF	TGTGCCAGTTCGTTGGGCAGGGAATATGGCTACACCTTC
TRBV14	NA	TRBJ1-1	many	CASSLLGVNAEAFF	TGTGCCAGCAGCCTATTAGGGGTGAACGCTGAAGCTTTCTTT
TRBV10-3	NA	TRBJ1-5	many	CAISEGQINQPQHF	TGTGCCATCAGTGAGGGACAGATCAATCAGCCCCAGCATTTT
TRBV14	TRBD1	TRBJ1-3	NA	CASRHTRQGKTGNTIYF	TGTGCCAGCAGACATACCCGACAGGGGAAGACTGGAAACACCATATATTTT
TRBV6-6	TRBD1	TRBJ2-7	NA	CASSYSGQGASYEQYF	TGTGCCAGCAGTTACTCCGGACAGGGGGCCTCCTACGAGCAGTACTTC
TRBV12-3/TRBV12-4	NA	TRBJ1-1	few	CASSLAIESFEAFF	TGTGCCAGCAGCTTAGCAATAGAAAGCTTCGAAGCTTTCTTT
TRBV12-3/TRBV12-4	NA	TRBJ1-1	few	CASTPRSINTEAFF	TGTGCCAGCACCCCTCGGTCCATCAACACTGAAGCTTTCTTT
TRBV5-1	NA	TRBJ1-4	NA	CASSPGGLF	TGCGCCAGCAGCCCCGGGGGCTTATTT
TRBV20-1	NA	TRBJ2-5	many	CSALPVNSDGKTQYF	TGCAGTGCCCTACCAGTCAATTCGGACGGAAAGACCCAGTACTTC
TRBV6-1	NA	TRBJ2-7	NA	CASERQAAYEQYF	TGTGCCAGCGAGAGACAGGCAGCCTACGAGCAGTACTTC
TRBV7-2	NA	TRBJ1-2	many	CASSLVDGYGYTF	TGTGCCAGCAGCTTAGTGGACGGCTATGGCTACACCTTC
TRBV20-1	NA	TRBJ2-2	many	CSAARYEDGELFF	TGCAGTGCTGCCCGCTACGAGGACGGGGAGCTGTTTTTT
TRBV29-1	NA	TRBJ2-7	many	CSFGAEGTGEQYF	TGCAGCTTTGGGGCTGAGGGAACGGGCGAGCAGTACTTC
TRBV25-1	TRBD1	TRBJ2-7	NA	CARATGTGLYEQYF	TGTGCTAGAGCAACCGGGACAGGACTCTACGAGCAGTACTTC
TRBV15	TRBD1	TRBJ1-1	many	CATSRVGTGINTEAFF	TGTGCCACCAGCAGAGTCGGGACAGGGATAAACACTGAAGCTTTCTTT
TRBV4-3	TRBD2	TRBJ2-7	NA	CASSQERLARYEQYF	TGCGCCAGCAGCCAAGAACGACTAGCCCGCTACGAGCAGTACTTC
TRBV2	NA	TRBJ1-4	many	CASSGQVTNEKLFF	TGTGCCAGCAGTGGACAGGTGACTAATGAAAAACTGTTTTTT
TRBV3-1	TRBD1	TRBJ1-2	NA	CASSQVTSDRAGYTF	TGTGCCAGCAGCCAAGTTACATCGGACAGGGCTGGCTACACCTTC
TRBV7-9	NA	TRBJ1-4	many	CASSYNTDPRGEKLFF	TGTGCCAGCAGCTATAACACCGATCCGAGGGGGGAAAAACTGTTTTTT
TRBV6-2/TRBV6-3	TRBD1	TRBJ1-2	few	CASTQTPGQGIYGYTF	TGTGCCAGCACCCAAACTCCGGGACAGGGGATCTATGGCTACACCTTC
TRBV7-9	NA	TRBJ1-2	few	CASSFRGSSYGYTF	TGCGCCAGCAGCTTCCGCGGCAGTTCCTATGGCTACACCTTC
TRBV2	NA	TRBJ1-5	NA	CASSLHPYYNQPQHF	TGTGCCAGCAGTCTCCATCCCTATTACAATCAGCCCCAGCATTTT
TRBV14	NA	TRBJ1-5	few	CASSQEGGGHQPQHF	TGTGCCAGCAGCCAAGAAGGAGGTGGTCATCAGCCCCAGCATTTT
TRBV19	NA	TRBJ1-4	NA	CASSSRKLEKLFF	TGTGCCAGTAGTTCCAGGAAACTTGAAAAACTGTTTTTT
TRBV20-1	NA	TRBJ1-5	many	CSASGAANQPQHF	TGCAGTGCTAGCGGGGCGGCAAATCAGCCCCAGCATTTT
TRBV10-3	TRBD2	TRBJ2-1	NA	CAISVGLAGRVNEQFF	TGTGCCATCAGTGTTGGACTAGCGGGTAGGGTGAATGAGCAGTTCTTC
TRBV19	NA	TRBJ2-7	NA	CVSSPIIGYEQYF	TGTGTCAGTAGTCCAATAATCGGTTACGAGCAGTACTTC
TRBV10-3	NA	TRBJ2-2	many	CAISESSRTLNTGELFF	TGTGCCATCAGTGAGTCGTCACGGACCCTCAACACCGGGGAGCTGTTTTTT
TRBV5-1	TRBD2	TRBJ2-7	NA	CASSQALRTSGPYEQYF	TGCGCCAGCAGCCAGGCCCTCCGGACTAGCGGCCCCTACGAGCAGTACTTC
TRBV6-5	TRBD1	TRBJ2-7	NA	CASSGAGTGEPEQYF	TGTGCCAGCAGCGGTGCTGGGACAGGGGAACCCGAGCAGTACTTC
TRBV11-3	TRBD1	TRBJ1-2	few	CASSSPGQLYGYTF	TGTGCCAGCAGTTCTCCGGGACAGCTCTATGGCTACACCTTC
TRBV5-1	TRBD1	TRBJ1-1	few	CASSSSGTGDTEAFF	TGCGCCAGCAGCTCCTCCGGGACAGGGGACACTGAAGCTTTCTTT
TRBV15	NA	TRBJ1-5	NA	CATSSLSGPYQPQHF	TGTGCCACCAGCAGTTTATCTGGGCCCTATCAGCCCCAGCATTTT
TRBV20-1	NA	TRBJ2-5	many	CSASPTVQETQYF	TGCAGTGCTTCCCCGACCGTCCAAGAGACCCAGTACTTC
TRBV12-3/TRBV12-4	NA	TRBJ1-6	many	CASTWGTIGSPLHF	TGTGCCAGCACCTGGGGGACGATCGGTTCACCCCTCCACTTT
TRBV19	TRBD1	TRBJ1-2	NA	CASSATTGYYGYTF	TGTGCCAGTAGTGCAACGACAGGGTACTATGGCTACACCTTC
TRBV12-3/TRBV12-4	TRBD1	TRBJ1-5	many	CASSPSDRERQPQHF	TGTGCCAGCAGTCCCTCAGACAGGGAACGCCAGCCCCAGCATTTT
TRBV6-5	NA	TRBJ1-1	few	CASSYSMGDVVEAFF	TGTGCCAGCAGTTACTCGATGGGTGATGTTGTTGAAGCTTTCTTT
TRBV7-2	NA	TRBJ1-6	NA	CASSTVIIQTLHF	TGTGCCAGCAGCACGGTGATAATTCAGACCCTCCACTTT
TRBV18	NA	TRBJ1-2	few	CASSPDGVYTF	TGTGCCAGCTCCCCCGACGGAGTCTACACCTTC
TRBV4-1	NA	TRBJ1-1	NA	CASSQGRLQGRTEAFF	TGCGCCAGCAGCCAAGGTCGATTGCAGGGAAGAACTGAAGCTTTCTTT
TRBV10-3	NA	TRBJ2-7	many	CAISRQDPYEQYF	TGTGCCATCAGTCGACAGGATCCCTACGAGCAGTACTTC
TRBV10-1	NA	TRBJ1-2	few	CASSESGRGSVYTF	TGCGCCAGCAGTGAGTCGGGGCGCGGGAGCGTCTACACCTTC
TRBV24-1	TRBD1	TRBJ1-2	NA	CASRINDRDHGYTF	TGTGCCAGCAGGATAAATGACAGGGATCATGGCTACACCTTC
TRBV20-1	NA	TRBJ1-2	NA	CSARVPSEGLEGYTF	TGCAGTGCTAGAGTCCCTAGTGAGGGATTGGAGGGCTACACCTTC
TRBV15	NA	TRBJ1-2	NA	CATSSVTGTLGYTF	TGTGCCACCAGCAGTGTGACCGGGACGTTAGGCTACACCTTC
TRBV15	NA	TRBJ1-1	NA	CATSSSQIPNTEAFF	TGTGCCACCAGCAGCAGCCAAATACCGAACACTGAAGCTTTCTTT
TRBV5-1	NA	TRBJ2-2	NA	CASSFGGAGELFF	TGCGCCAGCAGCTTCGGAGGGGCTGGGGAGCTGTTTTTT